The sequence of this T cell receptor beta chain was determined in a study of T cells in Graves' hyperthyroidism and ophthalmopathy. Whole-study results and caveats: Blood also showed most of the thyroid clonotypes that were expanded above 0.001. It was a median approximately six months before onset that the model predicted ophthalmopathy.

It was RNA transcripts that yielded the amplified TCR beta CDR3 regions. When the TCR CDR3 underwent first-round RT-PCR, the HTBI primer set was used. A single record per CDR3 protein comes from TCRdb applying MiXCR to the multiplex PCR reads. This table holds a few hundred thousand distinct CDR3 sequences, around 15% found once. The V and J ends lost 2 bases and 0 bases respectively, with 15 bases between them. Germline V gene lookup returns CDR1 SGHTA and CDR2 FQGNSA. The CDR3 totals 17 residues. This clonotype was counted many times. The antigen is not known. Sample: blood. The rearrangement uses TRBV7-2 and TRBJ2-3, with D possibly being TRBD2 (5 bases). The TCR was taken from a woman aged 40 to 55 with Graves' hyperthyroidism. The CDR3 DNA follows: TGTGCCAGCAGCTTAACGGGAAGTCGCTCTAGCACAGATACGCAGTATTTT. It translates to CASSLTGSRSSTDTQYF.